This TCR beta chain was sequenced in a study of blood T cell repertoires in COVID-19. As for the study in general: Sites across the United States, Italy and Spain contributed samples from acute and convalescent COVID-19.

Assay: immunoSEQ multiplex PCR; the TCRdb copy retains only in-frame clones and omits some. Among about 100,000 clones, around four fifths were seen once, and the ten largest hold 9.5% to 13%. This CDR3 contains 16 residues. The J segment lost 1 base and the V segment lost 5 bases, leaving 9 bases of the junction unmatched. The germline V gene encodes CDR1 WSHSY and CDR2 SAAADI. This chain links TRBV10-2 with TRBJ2-5, with 8 bases aligning to TRBD1. Sequencing input: peripheral blood. This receptor was taken from a woman between 70 and 85 years old with acute or convalescent COVID-19. CDR3 amino acids: CASSSPATGAQETQYF. The DNA of the CDR3 is TGCGCCAGCAGTTCACCCGCGACAGGGGCCCAAGAGACCCAGTACTTC.